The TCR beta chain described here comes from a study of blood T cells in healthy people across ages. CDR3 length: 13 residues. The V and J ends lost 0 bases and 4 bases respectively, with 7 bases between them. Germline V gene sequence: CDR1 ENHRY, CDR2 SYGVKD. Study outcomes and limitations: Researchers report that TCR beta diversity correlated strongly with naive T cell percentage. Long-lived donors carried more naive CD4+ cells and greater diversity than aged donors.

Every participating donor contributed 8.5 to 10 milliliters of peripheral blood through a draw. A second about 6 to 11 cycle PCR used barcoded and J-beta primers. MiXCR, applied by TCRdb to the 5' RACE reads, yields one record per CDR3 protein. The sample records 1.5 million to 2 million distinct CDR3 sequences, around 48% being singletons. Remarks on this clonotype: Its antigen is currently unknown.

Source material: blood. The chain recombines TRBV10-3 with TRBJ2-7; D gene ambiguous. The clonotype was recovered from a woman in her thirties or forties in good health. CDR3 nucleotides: TGTGCCATCAGTGAGTCATCGGTGTACGAGCAGTACTTC. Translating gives CAISESSVYEQYF.